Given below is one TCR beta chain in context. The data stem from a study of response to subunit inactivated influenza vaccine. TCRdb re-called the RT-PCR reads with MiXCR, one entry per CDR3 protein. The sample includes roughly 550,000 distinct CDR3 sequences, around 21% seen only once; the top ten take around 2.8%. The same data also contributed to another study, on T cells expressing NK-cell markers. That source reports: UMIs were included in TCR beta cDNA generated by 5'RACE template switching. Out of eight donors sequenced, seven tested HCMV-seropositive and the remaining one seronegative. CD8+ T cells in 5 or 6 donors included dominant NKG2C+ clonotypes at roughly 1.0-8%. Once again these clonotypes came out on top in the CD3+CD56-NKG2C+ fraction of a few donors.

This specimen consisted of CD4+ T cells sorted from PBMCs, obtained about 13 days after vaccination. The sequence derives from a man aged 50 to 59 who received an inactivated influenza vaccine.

This CDR3 is CASSEVEGRVGELFF. CDR3 bases: TGTGCCAGCAGTGAAGTCGAGGGGCGCGTCGGGGAGCTGTTTTTT. The chain combines TRBV2 with TRBJ2-2; either TRBD1 or TRBD2 may fit D (5 bases each). CDR1 SNHLY and CDR2 FYNNEI come from the germline V gene. V was shortened by 1 base and J by 7 bases, with 13 bases between the two germline ends. CDR3 length: 15 residues.